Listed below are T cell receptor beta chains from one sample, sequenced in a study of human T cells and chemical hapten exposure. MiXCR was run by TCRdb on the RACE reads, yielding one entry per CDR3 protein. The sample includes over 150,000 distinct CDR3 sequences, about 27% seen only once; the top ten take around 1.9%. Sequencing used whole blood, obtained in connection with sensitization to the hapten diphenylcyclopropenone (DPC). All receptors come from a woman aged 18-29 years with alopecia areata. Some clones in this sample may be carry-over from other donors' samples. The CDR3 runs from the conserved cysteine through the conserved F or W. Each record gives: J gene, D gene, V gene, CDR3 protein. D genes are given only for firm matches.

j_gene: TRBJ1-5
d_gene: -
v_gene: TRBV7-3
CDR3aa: CASSSDGYSNQPQHF

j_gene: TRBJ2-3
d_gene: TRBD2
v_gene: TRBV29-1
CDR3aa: CSVVKAGVAPSTDTQYF

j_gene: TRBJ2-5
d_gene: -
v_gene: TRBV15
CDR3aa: CATSRTARQETQYF

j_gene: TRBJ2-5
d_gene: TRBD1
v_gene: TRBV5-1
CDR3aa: CASSPTGGQEVRGETQYF

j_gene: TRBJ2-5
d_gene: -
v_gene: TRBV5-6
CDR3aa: CASSRRARGETQYF

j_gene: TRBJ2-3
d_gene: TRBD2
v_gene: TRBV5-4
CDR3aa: CASSLDGLAGRGADTQYF

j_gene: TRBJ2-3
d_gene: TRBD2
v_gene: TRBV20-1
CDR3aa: CSARKRGSTDTQYF

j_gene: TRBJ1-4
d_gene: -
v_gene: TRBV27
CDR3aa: CASRSWGADEKLFF

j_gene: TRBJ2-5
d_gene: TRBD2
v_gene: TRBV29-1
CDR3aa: CSVEDRASGTQETQYF

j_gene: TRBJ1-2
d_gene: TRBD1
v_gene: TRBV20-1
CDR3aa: CSASTGLNYGYTF

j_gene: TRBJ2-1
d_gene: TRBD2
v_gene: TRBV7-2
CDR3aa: CASSFTSGRNSGEQFF

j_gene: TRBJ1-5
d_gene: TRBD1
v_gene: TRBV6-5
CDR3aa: CASSYSSGTGNQPQHF

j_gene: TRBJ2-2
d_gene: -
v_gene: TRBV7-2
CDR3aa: CASSRRDTSYGELFF

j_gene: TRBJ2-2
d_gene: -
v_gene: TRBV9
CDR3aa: CASSVHPRALTARNTGELFF

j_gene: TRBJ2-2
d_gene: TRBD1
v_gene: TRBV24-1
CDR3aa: CATSAPGGGTGELFF

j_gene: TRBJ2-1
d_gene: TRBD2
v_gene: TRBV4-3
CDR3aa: CASSSQTSGSYNEQFF

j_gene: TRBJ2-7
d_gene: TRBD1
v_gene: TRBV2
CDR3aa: CASRYRGRFSEQYF

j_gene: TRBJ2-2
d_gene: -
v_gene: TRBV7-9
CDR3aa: CASSLIGPGELFF

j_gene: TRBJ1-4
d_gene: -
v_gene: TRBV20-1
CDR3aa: CSARDGAQGGEKLFF

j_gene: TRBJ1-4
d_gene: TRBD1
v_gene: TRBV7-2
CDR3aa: CASSPPGQGFEKLFF

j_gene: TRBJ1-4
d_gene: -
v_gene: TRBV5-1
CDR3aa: CASGEGGYNEKLFF

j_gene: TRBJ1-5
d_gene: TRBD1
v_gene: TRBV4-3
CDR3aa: CASSQAPGQDSNQPQHF

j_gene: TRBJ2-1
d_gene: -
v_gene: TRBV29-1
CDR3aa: CSVDRVSSYNEQFF

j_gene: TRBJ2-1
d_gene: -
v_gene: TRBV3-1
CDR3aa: CASSQVTGTYNEQFF

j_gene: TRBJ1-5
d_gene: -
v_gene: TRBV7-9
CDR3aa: CASSLATGGNQPQHF

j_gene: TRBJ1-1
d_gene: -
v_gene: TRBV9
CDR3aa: CASSPGGGGTEAFF

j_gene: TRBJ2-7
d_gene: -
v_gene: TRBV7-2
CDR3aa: CASSPGRLEQYF

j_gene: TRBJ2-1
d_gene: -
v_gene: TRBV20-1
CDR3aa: CSASGLAGANNEQFF

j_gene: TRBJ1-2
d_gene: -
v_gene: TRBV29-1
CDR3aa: CSVGQIYGYTF

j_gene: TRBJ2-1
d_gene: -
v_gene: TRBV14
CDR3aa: CASSQRGRKQFF

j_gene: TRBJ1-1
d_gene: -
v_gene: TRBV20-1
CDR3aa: CSARDWDTEAFF

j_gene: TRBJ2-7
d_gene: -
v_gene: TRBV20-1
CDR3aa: CSAREAGSPYEQYF

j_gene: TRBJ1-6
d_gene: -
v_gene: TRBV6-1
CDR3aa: CASSDLTVGSPLHF

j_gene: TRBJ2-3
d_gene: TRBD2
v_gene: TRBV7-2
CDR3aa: CASSVGLAGVAQYF

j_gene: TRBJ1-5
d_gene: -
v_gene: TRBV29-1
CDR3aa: CSAGDSNQPQHF

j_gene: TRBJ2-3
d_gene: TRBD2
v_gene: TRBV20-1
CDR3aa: CSEGLAGKTDTQYF

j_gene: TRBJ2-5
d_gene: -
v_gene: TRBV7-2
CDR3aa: CASSLNRQETQYF

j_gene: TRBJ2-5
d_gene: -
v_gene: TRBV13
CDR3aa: CASSRGRSPEWTQYF

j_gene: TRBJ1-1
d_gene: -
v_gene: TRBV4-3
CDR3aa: CASRATQVTEAFF

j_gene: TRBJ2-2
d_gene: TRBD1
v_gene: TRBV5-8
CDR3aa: CASRTGTGHTGELFF

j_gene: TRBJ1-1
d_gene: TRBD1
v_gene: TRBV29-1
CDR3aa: CSGGQGGGLVMNTEAFF

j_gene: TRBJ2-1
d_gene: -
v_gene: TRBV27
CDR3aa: CASSLTGGTGEQFF

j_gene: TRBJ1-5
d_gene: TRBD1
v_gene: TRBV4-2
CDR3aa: CASSLTRTGVSNQPQHF

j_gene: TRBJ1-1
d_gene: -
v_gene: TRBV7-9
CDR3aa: CASSLDNEAFF

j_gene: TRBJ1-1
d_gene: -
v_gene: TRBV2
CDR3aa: CASSAGGGTEAFF

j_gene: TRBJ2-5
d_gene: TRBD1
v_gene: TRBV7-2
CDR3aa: CASSPREQGRETQYF

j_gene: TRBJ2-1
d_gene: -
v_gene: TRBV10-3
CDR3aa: CAISESRYSGGPYNEQFF

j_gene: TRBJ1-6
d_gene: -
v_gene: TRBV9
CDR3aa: CASSRDGRYNSPLHF

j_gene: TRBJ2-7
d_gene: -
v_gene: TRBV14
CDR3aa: CASSQRYALEQYF

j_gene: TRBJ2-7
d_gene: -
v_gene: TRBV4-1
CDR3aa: CASSQGGGRGSYEQYF

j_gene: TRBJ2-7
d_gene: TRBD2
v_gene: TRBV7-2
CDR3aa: CASSFIAGILYEQYF

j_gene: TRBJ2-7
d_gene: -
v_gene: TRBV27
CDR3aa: CASSFRQGGEQYF

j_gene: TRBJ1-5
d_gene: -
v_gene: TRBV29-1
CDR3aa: CSVVEWGASQPQHF

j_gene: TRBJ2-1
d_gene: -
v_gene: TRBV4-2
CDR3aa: CASSQDGLGDNEQFF

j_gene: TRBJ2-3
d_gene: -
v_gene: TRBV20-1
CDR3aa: CSAPPYTDTQYF

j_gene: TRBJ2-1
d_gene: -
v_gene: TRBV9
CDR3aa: CASSVSGPPHNEQFF

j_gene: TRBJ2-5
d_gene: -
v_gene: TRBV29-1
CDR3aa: CSVGETQYF

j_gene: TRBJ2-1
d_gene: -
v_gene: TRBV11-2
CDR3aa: CASSSLEGGYNEQFF

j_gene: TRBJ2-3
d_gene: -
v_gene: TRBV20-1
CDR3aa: CSAREGLEKDTQYF